The clone carrying this T cell receptor beta chain has just a few counts. The data stem from a study of blood T cells in healthy people across ages. Study overall: Roughly one uniquely barcoded beta molecule per two T cells was captured.

The authors ran a second PCR of about 6 to 11 cycles using a sample-barcoded 5' primer and a J-beta primer mix. From the 5' RACE reads, TCRdb called clonotypes with MiXCR, one entry per CDR3 protein. There are 1.5 million to 2 million distinct CDR3 sequences in the sample; about 50% occur only once, and about 2.1% lies in the top ten. The germline V and J ends were trimmed by 3 bases and 4 bases, with 13 bases remaining between them. The germline V gene encodes CDR1 SGDLS and CDR2 YYNGEE. The CDR3 loop spans 14 amino acids. This sequence joins TRBV9 and TRBJ1-1, with D possibly TRBD1 on 6 matching bases. This TCR came from a woman between 40 and 50 years old in good health. Material: blood. CDR3 DNA sequence: TGTGCCAGCAGCGACACAGGGTTGGGCACTGAAGCTTTCTTT. Amino acids: CASSDTGLGTEAFF.